This T cell receptor (beta chain) was sequenced for a study of vaccination and CD4 T cells after COVID-19. Study overall: Stimulation of the cells used overlapping spike peptide pools from SARS-CoV-2 and from the common cold coronaviruses HCoV-NL63, HCoV-OC43 and HCoV-229E.

Points on this clonotype: Its antigen is currently unknown.

Sequenced with the Oncomine TCR Beta short-read assay was DNA taken from cultured CD4+ T cells. TCRdb passed the PCR reads through MiXCR, listing each CDR3 protein once. The repertoire holds some 18,000 distinct CDR3 sequences, with around 48% as singletons. CDR1 is MNHEY, CDR2 SMNVEV, per germline (reference sequence). The CDR3 is made up of 15 amino acids. Between the trimmed V and J ends, which lost 6 bases and 0 bases, there was a span of 12 bases. The treatment denotes: approximately nine-day PBMC culture with coronavirus spike peptide pools or control peptides (ViraFEST assay). ViraFEST enlarged antigen-specific T cell populations with peptide pools and afterwards sequenced TCRs. Negative selection purified CD4+ T cells after approximately eleven days of culture.

Specimen: CD4+ T cells from blood, cultured in vitro, collected after SARS-CoV-2 vaccination. This clonotype originated in a human donor who had recovered from COVID-19. The chain employs TRBV27 and TRBJ1-5; a weak D match, TRBD1 (5 bases). CDR3 in DNA: TGTGCCAGCAGACCGGGGGTACTTAGCAATCAGCCCCAGCATTTT. Translating gives CASRPGVLSNQPQHF.